The rows below give T cell receptor beta chains drawn from one sample of a study of cytomegalovirus exposure and HLA in healthy donors. The protocol was immunoSEQ multiplex PCR, while the TCRdb copy is restricted to in-frame clones and leaves out a portion. The sample yields about 160,000 clones, approximately 78% seen once. The source material was PBMCs. These receptors all come from a woman between 18 and 30 years old in good health and CMV-seronegative. CDR3s include the opening cysteine and the closing phenylalanine or tryptophan. A D gene is named only where the DNA matches it firmly. Where a row states a size, it is once, few, many or the class of an expanded clone; other rows omit it.

V gene: TRBV5-1
clone size: few
J gene: TRBJ2-2
D gene: TRBD1
CDR3 DNA: TGCGCCAGCAGAGCGGAGACAGGGGCGAACACCGGGGAGCTGTTTTTT
CDR3 protein: CASRAETGANTGELFF

V gene: TRBV7-8
clone size: NA
J gene: TRBJ1-2
D gene: NA
CDR3 DNA: TGTGCCAGCAGCTTAGATGCCGCGGCACAGGGCTATGGCTACACCTTC
CDR3 protein: CASSLDAAAQGYGYTF

V gene: TRBV5-4
clone size: NA
J gene: TRBJ2-1
D gene: NA
CDR3 DNA: TGTGCCAGCAGCTTTCAATACAATGAGCAGTTCTTC
CDR3 protein: CASSFQYNEQFF

V gene: TRBV19
clone size: NA
J gene: TRBJ2-1
D gene: TRBD1
CDR3 DNA: TGTGCCAGTAGTATCCTTGGGACAGGGATCCTCTATGAGCAGTTCTTC
CDR3 protein: CASSILGTGILYEQFF

V gene: TRBV6-1
clone size: NA
J gene: TRBJ2-7
D gene: NA
CDR3 DNA: TGTGCCAGCAGTGAGACGGGGTACGAGCAGTACTTC
CDR3 protein: CASSETGYEQYF

V gene: TRBV29-1
clone size: NA
J gene: TRBJ1-1
D gene: TRBD1
CDR3 DNA: TGCAGCGTGGTAGCCATAGCCGGGACAGGGGTAAGGTCTGAAGCTTTCTTT
CDR3 protein: CSVVAIAGTGVRSEAFF

V gene: TRBV4-1
clone size: NA
J gene: TRBJ2-7
D gene: TRBD2
CDR3 DNA: TGCGCCAGCAGCCAAACTAGCGGGAGGGCCGTCGAGCAGTACTTC
CDR3 protein: CASSQTSGRAVEQYF

V gene: TRBV18
clone size: NA
J gene: TRBJ2-7
D gene: NA
CDR3 DNA: TGTGCCAGCTCACCTCTCGGGGGTTTATCCTACGAGCAGTACTTC
CDR3 protein: CASSPLGGLSYEQYF

V gene: TRBV6-5
clone size: few
J gene: TRBJ1-5
D gene: NA
CDR3 DNA: TGTGCCAGCAGGGTACCAGGCACAAGCAATCAGCCCCAGCATTTT
CDR3 protein: CASRVPGTSNQPQHF

V gene: TRBV11-2
clone size: NA
J gene: TRBJ1-2
D gene: TRBD1
CDR3 DNA: TGTGCCAGCAGCTTAGTCTCCCAGGGGGCGAGGGGCTACACCTTC
CDR3 protein: CASSLVSQGARGYTF

V gene: TRBV7-9
clone size: NA
J gene: TRBJ2-7
D gene: NA
CDR3 DNA: TGTGCCAGCAGCTCAACAGGACTCGCGGGGTCCTACGAGCAGTACTTC
CDR3 protein: CASSSTGLAGSYEQYF

V gene: TRBV7-2
clone size: NA
J gene: TRBJ2-5
D gene: TRBD2
CDR3 DNA: TGTGCCAGCAGCACCAGGACTAGCGGGGGGGTTGAGACCCAGTACTTC
CDR3 protein: CASSTRTSGGVETQYF

V gene: TRBV5-1
clone size: NA
J gene: TRBJ2-2
D gene: TRBD1
CDR3 DNA: TGCGCCAGCAGCGAGGGGGCCCTGAACACCGGGGAGCTGTTTTTT
CDR3 protein: CASSEGALNTGELFF

V gene: TRBV6-1
clone size: NA
J gene: TRBJ1-5
D gene: TRBD1
CDR3 DNA: TGTGCCAGCAGCCCGGACAGGGACCAGCCCCAGCATTTT
CDR3 protein: CASSPDRDQPQHF

V gene: TRBV7-7
clone size: NA
J gene: TRBJ2-7
D gene: TRBD1
CDR3 DNA: TGTGCTAGCAGCTTGGGGTCCGGGACAGGCTACGAGCAGTACTTC
CDR3 protein: CASSLGSGTGYEQYF

V gene: TRBV2
clone size: once
J gene: TRBJ1-3
D gene: NA
CDR3 DNA: TGTGCCAGCAGGGAAGGTTGGGGCGTACAGTCTGGAAACACCATATATTTT
CDR3 protein: CASREGWGVQSGNTIYF

V gene: TRBV5-1
clone size: NA
J gene: TRBJ2-7
D gene: TRBD2
CDR3 DNA: TGCGCCAGCAGCTTGGAGTTGGCGGGAGGTTACGAGCAGTACTTC
CDR3 protein: CASSLELAGGYEQYF

V gene: TRBV7-3
clone size: few
J gene: TRBJ2-2
D gene: NA
CDR3 DNA: TGTGCCAGCAGCTCCCTGGGGGGACAGACGAACACCGGGGAGCTGTTTTTT
CDR3 protein: CASSSLGGQTNTGELFF

V gene: TRBV5-1
clone size: NA
J gene: TRBJ2-5
D gene: TRBD1
CDR3 DNA: TGCGCCAGCAGCCTGGACAGGGGAGAGACCCAGTACTTC
CDR3 protein: CASSLDRGETQYF

V gene: TRBV6-5
clone size: few
J gene: TRBJ2-7
D gene: NA
CDR3 DNA: TGTGCCAGCAGTGAATTTGGGAGCCCCTACGAGCAGTACTTC
CDR3 protein: CASSEFGSPYEQYF

V gene: TRBV7-9
clone size: NA
J gene: TRBJ2-5
D gene: TRBD1
CDR3 DNA: TGTGCCAGCAGCCCCGGTGCAGGGGGCCAAGAGACCCAGTACTTC
CDR3 protein: CASSPGAGGQETQYF

V gene: TRBV29-1
clone size: few
J gene: TRBJ2-3
D gene: TRBD2
CDR3 DNA: TGCAGCGTTGACGCCCCGGGACTAGCGGGAGGCGGTACGCAGTATTTT
CDR3 protein: CSVDAPGLAGGGTQYF

V gene: TRBV4-2
clone size: few
J gene: TRBJ1-2
D gene: NA
CDR3 DNA: TGTGCCAGCAGCCAAGATCTCGCGGTCGTAAGCTATGGCTACACCTTC
CDR3 protein: CASSQDLAVVSYGYTF

V gene: TRBV27
clone size: NA
J gene: TRBJ1-1
D gene: NA
CDR3 DNA: TGTGCCAGCAGTTTTGGTATCGGCACTGAAGCTTTCTTT
CDR3 protein: CASSFGIGTEAFF

V gene: TRBV18
clone size: NA
J gene: TRBJ2-2
D gene: NA
CDR3 DNA: TGTGCCAGCTCACCCTCCTCGGACAGGAACACCGGGGAGCTGTTTTTT
CDR3 protein: CASSPSSDRNTGELFF

V gene: TRBV28
clone size: NA
J gene: TRBJ1-5
D gene: NA
CDR3 DNA: TGTGCCAGCAGGGAAACCCCCGGGAGACTCAATCAGCCCCAGCATTTT
CDR3 protein: CASRETPGRLNQPQHF

V gene: TRBV27
clone size: once
J gene: TRBJ1-1
D gene: TRBD1
CDR3 DNA: TGTGCCAGCAGTGTTGGACAGGGAAACACTGAAGCTTTCTTT
CDR3 protein: CASSVGQGNTEAFF

V gene: TRBV7-9
clone size: NA
J gene: TRBJ1-1
D gene: TRBD1
CDR3 DNA: TGTTCCAGCAGCTTCCCCGGGACAGGGGGCGCAGGCACTGAAGCTTTCTTT
CDR3 protein: CSSSFPGTGGAGTEAFF

V gene: TRBV28
clone size: NA
J gene: TRBJ2-2
D gene: TRBD2
CDR3 DNA: TGTGCCACAGCTAGCGGGGTGACCGGGGAGCTGTTTTTT
CDR3 protein: CATASGVTGELFF

V gene: TRBV7-9
clone size: once
J gene: TRBJ1-5
D gene: NA
CDR3 DNA: TGTGCCAGCAGCTTAGCGTCGCATAAGACAGTTAGCAATCAGCCCCAGCATTTT
CDR3 protein: CASSLASHKTVSNQPQHF

V gene: TRBV7-3
clone size: NA
J gene: TRBJ1-1
D gene: NA
CDR3 DNA: TGTGCCAGCAGCCGAGATGACAGGAACACTGAAGCTTTCTTT
CDR3 protein: CASSRDDRNTEAFF

V gene: TRBV7-8
clone size: NA
J gene: TRBJ2-2
D gene: TRBD2
CDR3 DNA: TGTGCCAGCAGCAGCGGGAGAAACGGGGAGCTGTTTTTT
CDR3 protein: CASSSGRNGELFF

V gene: TRBV2
clone size: NA
J gene: TRBJ1-2
D gene: TRBD1
CDR3 DNA: TGTGCCAGCCGTTTGGTAGGACAGGGTCTCTTGGGCTACACCTTC
CDR3 protein: CASRLVGQGLLGYTF

V gene: TRBV5-4
clone size: few
J gene: TRBJ2-5
D gene: TRBD1
CDR3 DNA: TGTGCCAGCAGCTTGGGCGGACAGGGGGGGAGTCATCGAGAGACCCAGTACTTC
CDR3 protein: CASSLGGQGGSHRETQYF

V gene: TRBV30
clone size: NA
J gene: TRBJ1-4
D gene: NA
CDR3 DNA: TGTGCCTGGAGTCCTAACAATGAAAAACTGTTTTTT
CDR3 protein: CAWSPNNEKLFF

V gene: TRBV9
clone size: NA
J gene: TRBJ2-2
D gene: NA
CDR3 DNA: TGTGCCAGCAGCGCGCGGCGGGGCAGCACGTCCGGGGAGCTGTTTTTT
CDR3 protein: CASSARRGSTSGELFF

V gene: TRBV27
clone size: NA
J gene: TRBJ2-7
D gene: TRBD1
CDR3 DNA: TGTGCCAGCAGAAGTTCCGGGACAGGGCTCCACGAGCAGTACTTC
CDR3 protein: CASRSSGTGLHEQYF

V gene: TRBV5-1
clone size: NA
J gene: TRBJ2-1
D gene: TRBD2
CDR3 DNA: TGCGCCAGCAGCTTGGGGGCTAGCGGCGAGCAGTTCTTC
CDR3 protein: CASSLGASGEQFF

V gene: TRBV2
clone size: NA
J gene: TRBJ2-1
D gene: TRBD1
CDR3 DNA: TGTGCCACCAGGACAGGTCTGAGCTCCTACAATGAGCAGTTCTTC
CDR3 protein: CATRTGLSSYNEQFF

V gene: TRBV5-4
clone size: NA
J gene: TRBJ1-5
D gene: NA
CDR3 DNA: TGTGCCAGCAGCTTGTCCGGGTCCAATCAGCCCCAGCATTTT
CDR3 protein: CASSLSGSNQPQHF

V gene: TRBV6-6
clone size: NA
J gene: TRBJ2-5
D gene: NA
CDR3 DNA: TGTGCCAGCAACCAGCACCCGGAGACCCAGTACTTC
CDR3 protein: CASNQHPETQYF

V gene: TRBV9
clone size: NA
J gene: TRBJ1-4
D gene: TRBD1
CDR3 DNA: TGTGCCAGCAGCGACACAGGGGGAACTAATGAAAAACTGTTTTTT
CDR3 protein: CASSDTGGTNEKLFF

V gene: TRBV6-6
clone size: few
J gene: TRBJ1-1
D gene: TRBD1
CDR3 DNA: TGTGCCAGCAGTTACCAGGGGGCCATGAACACTGAAGCTTTCTTT
CDR3 protein: CASSYQGAMNTEAFF